The present T cell receptor beta chain was sequenced within a study of post-analysis software for immune sequencing data. Study summary: The study covered relapsing-remitting, secondary progressive and progressive-relapsing courses of multiple sclerosis. Study-level findings and limits: Same-batch samples co-clustered strongly by F measure. Normalized Chao1 diversity in multiple sclerosis patients fell significantly below that of controls. With TRBV5-6, TRBV5-1 and TRBV20-1 included, several TRBV segments were more frequent in patients than in controls.

This clonotype was observed a few times. The target antigen is unknown. V shed 6 bases and J 7 bases; nucleotides not matched to a gene: 9. The CDR3 loop spans 14 amino acids. CDR1 SGHVS and CDR2 FQNEAQ come from the germline V gene. Unique-molecular-identifier-tagged TCR beta cDNA libraries were used. The authors obtained roughly 0.5 million cDNA molecules from roughly 1 to 10 million T cells. TCRdb redid the calling of the PCR reads with MiXCR, one entry per CDR3 protein. The data contain fewer than 850,000 distinct CDR3 sequences, about 27% of them singletons. The source material was blood. The receptor's source is a girl between 5 and 17 years old with multiple sclerosis. The chain carries TRBV7-8 and TRBJ2-4; 7 bases line up with TRBD1. DNA for the CDR3: TGTGCCAGCAGTTATGCCGGGACAGATAACATTCAGTACTTC. It codes for CASSYAGTDNIQYF.